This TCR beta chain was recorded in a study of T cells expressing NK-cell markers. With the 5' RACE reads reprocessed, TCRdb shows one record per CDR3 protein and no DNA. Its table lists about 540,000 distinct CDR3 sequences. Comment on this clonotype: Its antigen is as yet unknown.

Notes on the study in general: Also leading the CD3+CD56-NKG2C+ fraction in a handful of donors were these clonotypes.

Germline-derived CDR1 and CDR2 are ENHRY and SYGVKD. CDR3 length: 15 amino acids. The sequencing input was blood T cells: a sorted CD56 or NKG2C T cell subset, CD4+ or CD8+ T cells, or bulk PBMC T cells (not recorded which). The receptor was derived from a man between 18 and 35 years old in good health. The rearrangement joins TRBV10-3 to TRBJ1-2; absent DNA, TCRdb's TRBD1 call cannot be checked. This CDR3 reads CAIRGDEGRNYGYTF.